Sequencing of this TCR beta chain was carried out in a study of blood T cell repertoires in COVID-19. Original processing notes: Amplifying reference gene primers gave estimates of nucleated cell counts. The repertoire was sequenced with immunoSEQ multiplex PCR; TCRdb's copy has only in-frame clones and lacks some. V, J and clone size derive from that table, while D and trimming were established from the DNA sequence. The sample carries 130,000 to 150,000 clones, 85% to 90% recorded once. This sequence originates from a man aged 18 to 29 with COVID-19, enrolled during active disease. Sample: peripheral blood.

In DNA form, the CDR3 reads TGTGCCAGCAGCTTAGGGAGGAAAGAGGAGCAGTTCTTC. As protein: CASSLGRKEEQFF. The chain uses TRBV13 and TRBJ2-1; D gene unclear. CDR1 PRHDT and CDR2 FYEKMQ come from the germline V gene (reference sequence). The CDR3 covers 13 residues. Trimming removed 0 bases from V and 10 bases from J, with 10 bases in between.